Below are 7 T cell receptor beta chains sequenced from a single sample in a study of beta chain features in type 1 diabetes. Expressed TCRB transcripts were sequenced after all isolated RNA was converted to cDNA. Using immunoSEQ multiplex PCR, the repertoire was profiled, and TCRdb retains in-frame clones only, with some absent. The sample lists 360,000 or so clones, about 18% occurring once. Sample: naive CD4+ T cells from blood. These TCRs come from a woman between 18 and 30 years old in good health.

This sequence joins TRBV10-3 and TRBJ2-5; TRBD2 matches 9 bases. V lost 10 bases and J lost 4; bases outside the gene matches: 7. Germline values: CDR1 ENHRY, CDR2 SYGVKD. The CDR3 is 13 amino acids. CDR3 bases: TGTGCCACTCGCCTAGCGGGATCAGAGACCCAGTACTTC. Residues: CATRLAGSETQYF.

This clone was seen a few times. The rearrangement uses TRBV7-2 and TRBJ1-6, with a tentative D call TRBD1 (5 bases). CDR3 size: 16 residues. Germline V gene lookup returns CDR1 SGHTA and CDR2 FQGNSA. The ends were cut back, 6 bases at V and 9 bases at J, with 21 bases in the middle. The CDR3 region has the DNA TGTGCCAGCAGAGCAGGGCCTGGCAGGGCTAGTTCACCCCTCCACTTT. It codes for CASRAGPGRASSPLHF. The full variable domain, completed using reference TRBV7-2 and TRBJ1-6, is GAGVSQSPSNKVTEKGKDVELRCDPISGHTALYWYRQSLGQGLEFLIYFQGNSAPDKSGLPSDRFSAERTGGSVSTLTIQRTQQEDSAVYLCASRAGPGRASSPLHFGNGTRLTVT.

The rearrangement links TRBV18 to TRBJ2-5; D not certain. CDR1 is KGHSH and CDR2 is LQKENI in the germline V gene. The length of the CDR3 is 12 residues. Trimming stripped 1 base from V and 5 bases from J, with 5 bases between. The CDR3 region has the DNA TGTGCCAGCTCACCACTCGGGGAGACCCAGTACTTC. This sequence encodes CASSPLGETQYF.

The CDR3 sequence is CASSLEGMKETQYF. The CDR3 DNA follows: TGTGCCAGCAGCTTAGAGGGGATGAAGGAGACCCAGTACTTC. The chain couples TRBV7-9 to TRBJ2-5; weak D call: TRBD1 (5 bases). This CDR3 has 14 amino acids. V was cut by 1 base and J by 5 bases, with 11 bases left in between. Germline assignment: CDR1 SEHNR and CDR2 FQNEAQ (reference sequence). Full variable domain (remainder filled in from reference TRBV7-9 and TRBJ2-5): DTGVSQNPRHKITKRGQNVTFRCDPISEHNRLYWYRQTLGQGPEFLTYFQNEAQLEKSRLLSDRFSAERPKGSFSTLEIQRTEQGDSAMYLCASSLEGMKETQYFGPGTRLLVL.

V and J are TRBV29-1 and TRBJ2-3; 7 positions match TRBD2. Losses at the gene ends were 7 bases for V and 10 bases for J; bases not matched to a gene: 8. CDR1 and CDR2 (germline): SQVTM, ANQGSEA. This CDR3 has 11 residues. CDR3 nucleotide sequence: TGCAGCGGGAGACGCGGGAGATCGCAGTATTTT. Amino acid sequence: CSGRRGRSQYF.

This clone was seen only a few times. The chain recombines TRBV5-1 with TRBJ1-4; 7 bases agree with TRBD1. J gave up 8 bases and V 0 bases, and 16 bases lay outside the gene matches. This CDR3 has 18 amino acids. The germline CDR1 and CDR2 sequences are SGHRS and YFSETQ. In nucleotides, the CDR3 is TGCGCCAGCAGCTTGGGGCTTCGATACAGGGGAATCTGGGAAAAACTGTTTTTT. Protein: CASSLGLRYRGIWEKLFF.

This clone was detected a few times. The gene calls are TRBV6-6 and TRBJ2-7; 8 nucleotides match TRBD1. The CDR3 has 14 amino acids. J gave up 2 bases and V 7 bases, and 7 bases lay outside the gene matches. Looked up from germline, CDR1 is MNHNY and CDR2 is SVGAGI (reference sequence). The CDR3 protein is CASTPRTGPYEQYF. CDR3 coding DNA: TGTGCCAGCACCCCCCGGACAGGGCCCTACGAGCAGTACTTC.